This entry lists 17 T cell receptor beta chains sequenced from one sample in a study of blood T cells in healthy people across ages. Sample-barcoded 5' priming and a J-beta primer mix drove a second PCR of 7 to 11 cycles. TCRdb reprocessed the 5' RACE reads with MiXCR, giving one entry per CDR3 protein. The data contain about 1.1 million distinct CDR3 sequences, under 40% of them singletons. The material sequenced was blood. These TCRs come from a man between 18 and 29 years old in good health.

This clonotype was observed a few times. The J gene is TRBJ1-3, the V gene TRBV12-3 or TRBV12-4, with D possibly matching TRBD1 (6 bases). The CDR3 is 11 residues long. Trimming pared 10 bases from V and 10 bases from J, leaving 14 bases between. The CDR3 protein is CATNRVETIYF. The CDR3, as DNA: TGTGCCACCAACAGGGTTGAGACCATATATTTT.

Many counts were recorded for this clonotype. The chain recombines TRBV7-2 with TRBJ1-2; D is ambiguous. Trimming removed 0 bases at V and 2 bases at J, with 7 bases between. Germline values: CDR1 SGHTA, CDR2 FQGNSA. The CDR3 is 14 residues long. The CDR3 region has the DNA TGTGCCAGCAGCTTAGCGGCAGAGAACTATGGCTACACCTTC. Translating gives CASSLAAENYGYTF.

This clonotype was picked up a small number of times. The chain couples TRBV12-5 to TRBJ2-7; perhaps TRBD2 as D (5 bases). Per the germline V gene, CDR1 is LGHNT and CDR2 is FRNRAP. This CDR3 has 14 amino acids. V lost 3 bases, J lost 0 bases, and 9 bases lay in between. This CDR3 is CASGLGSVSYEQYF. Here the CDR3 DNA reads TGTGCTAGTGGTTTAGGTAGCGTCTCCTACGAGCAGTACTTC.

This clonotype was recorded a few times. The chain combines TRBV20-1 with TRBJ2-5, with 8 bases aligning to TRBD1. The CDR3 totals 13 residues. CDR1 DFQATT and CDR2 SNEGSKA come from the germline V gene (reference sequence). Trimming at V came to 3 bases and at J to 3 bases, leaving 3 bases not matched to a gene. The CDR3 DNA reads TGCAGTGCTAGTTCGGACAGGGAAGAGACCCAGTACTTC. It codes for CSASSDREETQYF.

CDR3 nucleotide sequence: TGTGCCAGCAGCTTAGTCCAGGGGGTCAGCTCTGGAAACACCATATATTTT. Amino acid sequence: CASSLVQGVSSGNTIYF. V gene TRBV7-2 combines with J gene TRBJ1-3; 7 bases agree with TRBD1. Germline loops: CDR1 SGHTA, CDR2 FQGNSA. Trimming took 1 base from V and 0 from J; bases not matched to a gene: 6. The CDR3 length is 17 residues.

Only one count was recorded for this clonotype. The chain uses TRBV20-1 and TRBJ2-7; D unclear. The germline gives CDR1 DFQATT, CDR2 SNEGSKA (reference sequence). Trimming stripped 2 bases from V and 6 bases from J, with 14 bases between. The CDR3 runs to 13 residues. In nucleotides, the CDR3 is TGCAGTGCTAGAAACTCTGCAGGTTCCGAGCAGTACTTC. Its translation is CSARNSAGSEQYF.

Only a few counts were recorded for this clonotype. Here the CDR3 DNA reads TGTGCCAGCAGCGTAGTGCCCGACAGATCCTACGAGCAGTACTTC. Its protein is CASSVVPDRSYEQYF. The rearrangement joins TRBV9 to TRBJ2-7, with D tentatively TRBD1 (5 bases). The germline CDR1 and CDR2 sequences are SGDLS and YYNGEE. Trimming took 0 bases from V and 1 from J, leaving 11 bases between them. The CDR3 is made up of 15 amino acids.

Of note for this clonotype: A much bigger clone sits one base away, suggesting this may be a read error. V gene TRBV25-1 combines with J gene TRBJ2-3, with D maybe TRBD1 (5 bases). Germline V lookup: CDR1 MGHDK, CDR2 SYGVNS. The CDR3 has 15 amino acids. The CDR3 reads CASSEFGSATGTQYF. CDR3 DNA: TGTGCCAGCAGTGAATTTGGGTCAGCCACAGGTACGCAGTATTTT.

The chain carries TRBV4-1 and TRBJ1-1; D possibly corresponds to TRBD1 (6 bases). Per germline, CDR1 MGHRA and CDR2 YSYEKL. The CDR3 consists of 16 residues. Trimming left V 5 bases short and J 3 bases short, with 19 bases between. CDR3 bases: TGCGCCAGCAGCAACAGGGCTAAAGTCCGATACACTGAAGCTTTCTTT. Residues: CASSNRAKVRYTEAFF.

This clonotype was seen a handful of times. The chain has TRBV5-6 and TRBJ1-2; D not certain. This CDR3 spans 16 amino acids. Germline CDR1 reads SGHDT; CDR2 reads YYEEEE. The V end was cut by 2 bases, the J end by 2 bases, with 16 bases between. The CDR3 reads CASSFGGVVSNYGYTF. The CDR3 DNA reads TGTGCCAGCAGCTTCGGTGGCGTGGTCTCCAACTATGGCTACACCTTC.

V and J are TRBV5-4 and TRBJ1-1; D gene uncertain. This CDR3 is 17 amino acids long. Germline V gene lookup returns CDR1 SGHNT and CDR2 YYREEE (reference sequence). V dropped 4 bases and J dropped 4 bases, with 23 bases sitting between them. In nucleotides, the CDR3 is TGTGCCAGCAGCGTCCGTGGCGCGGGAACTGCCCTCACTGAAGCTTTCTTT. Protein product: CASSVRGAGTALTEAFF.

This clonotype was counted between two and nine times. The chain couples TRBV27 to TRBJ1-4; TRBD1 matches at 9 bases. The V segment lost 5 bases and the J segment 4 bases; nucleotides outside the gene matches: 5. CDR1 MNHEY and CDR2 SMNVEV come from the germline V gene (reference sequence). This CDR3 has 15 amino acids. The CDR3 bases are TGTGCCAGCAGTCCCGGGACAGGGATTAATGAAAAACTGTTTTTT. Translation: CASSPGTGINEKLFF.

The chain uses TRBV12-3 or TRBV12-4 and TRBJ2-3, with 11 bases lining up with TRBD2. V was pared by 10 bases and J by 4 bases, with 7 bases of the junction left unmatched. The CDR3 is 14 residues long. In DNA, the CDR3 is TGTGCCATCCTGACTAGCGGGGCCGCAGATACGCAGTATTTT. Residues: CAILTSGAADTQYF.

The J gene is TRBJ2-1, the V gene TRBV10-3, with a possible D match to TRBD2 (5 bases). The J call may be faulty, since TRBJ2-7 better matches the DNA end. CDR3 length: 17 residues. Germline V lookup: CDR1 ENHRY, CDR2 SYGVKD. The CDR3 coding sequence is TGTGCCATCAGTGAAAGTCAACTAGGGAGCTCCTACAATGAGCAGTACTTC. Translating it yields CAISESQLGSSYNEQYF.

This clonotype appeared once. The V and J genes are TRBV12-3 or TRBV12-4 and TRBJ1-5, with 8 positions matching TRBD1. V dropped 6 bases and J dropped 6; count of bases not matched to a gene: 10. CDR3 length: 15 residues. CDR3 residues: CASSPNRGGFQPQHF. The CDR3 DNA is TGTGCCAGCAGCCCTAACAGGGGGGGTTTTCAGCCCCAGCATTTT.

The V gene is TRBV7-2, the J gene TRBJ1-2; TRBD1 agrees at 7 bases. J lost 5 bases, V lost 5 bases, and 8 bases had no gene match. Germline lookup yields CDR1 SGHTA and CDR2 FQGNSA. This CDR3 comprises 14 residues. CDR3: CASSNPTGLYGYTF. CDR3 nucleotides: TGTGCCAGCAGCAACCCGACAGGGCTATATGGCTACACCTTC.

In its sample, this clonotype was seen many times. This rearrangement joins TRBV12-5 to TRBJ2-1; no reliable D call. Trimming left V 5 bases short and J 8 bases short, with 13 bases between. From germline, CDR1 is LGHNT and CDR2 FRNRAP. This CDR3 has 13 amino acids. CDR3 protein: CASGPERPYEQFF. CDR3 nucleotide sequence: TGTGCTAGTGGTCCAGAGAGACCGTATGAGCAGTTCTTC.